This T cell receptor (beta chain) was profiled in a study of post-analysis software for immune sequencing data. Across the study: The courses of disease that were included comprised relapsing-remitting, secondary progressive and progressive-relapsing multiple sclerosis. Study observations and caveats: Significantly lower normalized Chao1 diversity was seen in multiple sclerosis patients than in controls. Batch-matched samples strongly co-clustered by F measure. Patients showed TRBV5-6, TRBV5-1 and TRBV20-1 among 4 or 5 TRBV segments more frequent than in controls.

This clonotype was picked up many times. As yet, its antigen is unknown. Presence of unique molecular identifiers characterized the TCR beta cDNA libraries. Input populations of 1 to 10 million T cells gave rise to roughly 0.5 million cDNA molecules. Each CDR3 protein is one row after TCRdb ran MiXCR on the PCR reads. The table lists about 500,000 distinct CDR3 sequences, roughly 45% of them singletons. V was pared by 8 bases and J by 3 bases, with 5 bases between. Germline CDR1 reads MDHEN; CDR2 reads SYDVKM. The CDR3 covers 10 residues. Sequenced input: blood. V gene TRBV28 combines with J gene TRBJ2-7; D is unclear. The sequence was collected from a girl between 10 and 17 years old with multiple sclerosis. Here the CDR3 reads CASGIYEQYF. Written as DNA, the CDR3 is TGTGCCAGCGGAATCTACGAGCAGTACTTC. Full variable domain (rest looked up from reference TRBV28 and TRBJ2-7): DVKVTQSSRYLVKRTGEKVFLECVQDMDHENMFWYRQDPGLGLRLIYFSYDVKMKEKGDIPEGYSVSREKKERFSLILESASTNQTSMYLCASGIYEQYFGPGTRLTVT.